This T cell receptor beta chain was sequenced during a study of shared T cell receptors in the human thymus. Germline lookup yields CDR1 LGHNT and CDR2 FRNRAP. Trimming shortened V by 5 bases and J by 6 bases, and 29 bases separated the two germline ends. The CDR3 covers 19 residues. Using immunoSEQ multiplex PCR, the repertoire was profiled, and TCRdb retains in-frame clones only, with some absent. The table includes 630,000 or so clones, roughly 86% detected once. The same data also went into a second study, on human thymus T cells. That paper notes: The donors were infants in Finland with congenital heart defects, otherwise immunologically healthy. Thymus was obtained from resections taken during corrective heart surgery. Apparent skewing of V and J gene usage characterized both thymic and blood repertoires. Related research examined unrelated individuals and reported that their thymic repertoires overlapped highly.

This clonotype was sampled from a boy in the first two years of life with a congenital heart defect. The specimen sequenced was thymocytes. The chain recombines TRBV12-5 with TRBJ1-3; maybe TRBD1 (5 bases). For the CDR3, the DNA is TGTGCTAGTGGTGGTCCTGGGGCAGCGGGGCCCCTTCACCAAAACACCATATATTTT. As protein: CASGGPGAAGPLHQNTIYF.